This T cell receptor beta chain was found in a study of blood T cell repertoires in COVID-19. Looking at the study overall: The analysed material was cDNA or gDNA that came from T cells, B-cell-depleted T cells, or PBMCs.

Original processing methods: Estimation of nucleated cell counts relied on the amplification of reference gene primers. Profiling relied on immunoSEQ multiplex PCR, and the TCRdb table lists in-frame clones only, not all of them. V and J calls plus clone size are reproduced from that table; the DNA served to infer D and trimming. The sample holds around 470,000 clones, 80% to 90% seen once. Trimming left V 0 bases short and J 4 bases short, with 21 bases between. The CDR3 contains 17 residues. Germline assignment: CDR1 GTSNPN and CDR2 SVGIG (reference sequence). The TCR sequence derives from a young man with COVID-19, enrolled during active disease. The genes are TRBV30 and TRBJ2-5; perhaps TRBD2 as D (6 bases). Sample: peripheral blood. The CDR3 loop is CAWSVRVTRGALETQYF. The CDR3 DNA is TGTGCCTGGAGTGTACGCGTGACGCGCGGGGCCTTAGAGACCCAGTACTTC.